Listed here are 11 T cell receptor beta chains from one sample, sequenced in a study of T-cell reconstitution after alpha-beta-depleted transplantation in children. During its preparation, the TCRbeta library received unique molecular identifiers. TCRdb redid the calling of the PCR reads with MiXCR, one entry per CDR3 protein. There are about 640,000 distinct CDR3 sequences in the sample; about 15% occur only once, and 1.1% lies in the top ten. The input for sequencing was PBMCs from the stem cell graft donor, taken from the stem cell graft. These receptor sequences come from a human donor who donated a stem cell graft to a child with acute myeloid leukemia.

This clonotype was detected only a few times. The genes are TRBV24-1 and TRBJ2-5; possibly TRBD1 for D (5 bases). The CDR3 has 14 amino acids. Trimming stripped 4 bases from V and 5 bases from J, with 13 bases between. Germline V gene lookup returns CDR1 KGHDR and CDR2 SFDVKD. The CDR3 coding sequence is TGTGCCACCAGTGACCCAAGTGGGGCGGAGACCCAGTACTTC. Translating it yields CATSDPSGAETQYF.

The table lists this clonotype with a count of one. The CDR3 bases are TGCGCCAGCAGCCAGAGACAGTCTAGTAATTCACCCCTCCACTTT. Protein sequence: CASSQRQSSNSPLHF. V usage is TRBV4-1 and J usage is TRBJ1-6; D possibly corresponds to TRBD1 (5 bases). The germline V and J ends were trimmed by 3 bases and 6 bases, with 12 bases remaining between them. CDR3 length: 15 residues. Germline assignment: CDR1 MGHRA and CDR2 YSYEKL.

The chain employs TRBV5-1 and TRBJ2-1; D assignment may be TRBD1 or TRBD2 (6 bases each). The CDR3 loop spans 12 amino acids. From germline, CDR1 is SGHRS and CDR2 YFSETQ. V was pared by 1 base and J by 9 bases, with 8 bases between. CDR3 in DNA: TGCGCCAGCAGCTTGCGGGGGCGTGAGCAGTTCTTC. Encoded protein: CASSLRGREQFF.

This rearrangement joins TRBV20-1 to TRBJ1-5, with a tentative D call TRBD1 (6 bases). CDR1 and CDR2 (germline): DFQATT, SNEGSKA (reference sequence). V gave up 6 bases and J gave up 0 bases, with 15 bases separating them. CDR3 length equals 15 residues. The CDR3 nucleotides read TGCAGTGCGCCTAGGGGGGGCTATAGCAATCAGCCCCAGCATTTT. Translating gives CSAPRGGYSNQPQHF.

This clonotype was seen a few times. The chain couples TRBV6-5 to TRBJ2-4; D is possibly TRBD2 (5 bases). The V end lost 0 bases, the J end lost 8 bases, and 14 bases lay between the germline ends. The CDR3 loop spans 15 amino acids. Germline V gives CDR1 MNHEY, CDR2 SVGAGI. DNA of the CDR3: TGTGCCAGCAGTTACTCGACCGTCGCGGAGGACATTCAGTACTTC. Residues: CASSYSTVAEDIQYF.

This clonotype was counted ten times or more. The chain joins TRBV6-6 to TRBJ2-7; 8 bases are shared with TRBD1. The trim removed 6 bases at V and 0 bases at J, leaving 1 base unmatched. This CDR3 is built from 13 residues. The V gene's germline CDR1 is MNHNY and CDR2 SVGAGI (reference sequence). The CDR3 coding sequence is TGTGCCAGCAGGACAGGGGACTCCTACGAGCAGTACTTC. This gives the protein CASRTGDSYEQYF.

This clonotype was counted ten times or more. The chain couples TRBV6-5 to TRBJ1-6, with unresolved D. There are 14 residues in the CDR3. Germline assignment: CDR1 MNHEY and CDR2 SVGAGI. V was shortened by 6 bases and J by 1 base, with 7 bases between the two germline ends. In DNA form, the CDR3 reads TGTGCCAGCAGGACTGGTTCCTATAATTCACCCCTCCACTTT. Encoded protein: CASRTGSYNSPLHF.

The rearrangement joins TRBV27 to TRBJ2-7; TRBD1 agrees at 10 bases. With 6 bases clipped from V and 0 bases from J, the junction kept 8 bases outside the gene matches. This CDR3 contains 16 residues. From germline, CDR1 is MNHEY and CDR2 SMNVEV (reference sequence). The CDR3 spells CASRETGTGASYEQYF. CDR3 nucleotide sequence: TGTGCCAGCAGGGAGACCGGGACAGGGGCCTCCTACGAGCAGTACTTC.

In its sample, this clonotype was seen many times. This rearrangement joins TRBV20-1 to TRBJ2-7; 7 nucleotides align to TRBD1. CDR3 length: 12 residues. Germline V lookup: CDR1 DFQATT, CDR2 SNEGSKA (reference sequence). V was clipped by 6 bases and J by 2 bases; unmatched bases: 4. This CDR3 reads CSADRDPYEQYV. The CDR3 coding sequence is TGCAGTGCCGACAGGGACCCCTACGAGCAGTACGTC.

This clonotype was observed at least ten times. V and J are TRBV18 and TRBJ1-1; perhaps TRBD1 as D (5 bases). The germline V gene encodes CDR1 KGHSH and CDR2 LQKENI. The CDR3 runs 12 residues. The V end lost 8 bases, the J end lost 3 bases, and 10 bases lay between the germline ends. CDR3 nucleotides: TGTGCCAGCCACAGCAGGGACACTGAAGCTTTCTTT. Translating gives CASHSRDTEAFF.

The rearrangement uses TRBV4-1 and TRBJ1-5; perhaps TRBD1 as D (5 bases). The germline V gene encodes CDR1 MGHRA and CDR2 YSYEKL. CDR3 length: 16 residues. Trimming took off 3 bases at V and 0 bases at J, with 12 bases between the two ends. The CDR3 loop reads CASSQGPPNSNQPQHF. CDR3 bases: TGCGCCAGCAGCCAGGGACCGCCAAATAGCAATCAGCCCCAGCATTTT.